The rows below give T cell receptor beta chains drawn from one sample of a study of T cells after yellow fever vaccination. TCRdb called the 5' RACE reads again in MiXCR, with one record for every CDR3 protein. In the table there are about 160,000 distinct CDR3 sequences, 6% to 7.5% of which are singletons. The sample in question was CD4+ T cells sorted from PBMCs, obtained 4 to 6 days after the first yellow fever vaccination. The receptors were gathered from a young man who received the YFV17D yellow fever vaccine. Each CDR3 is given with its conserved first and last residue. The D gene is left open where the match is weak. The size of a clone is reported for some rows only, either as once, few or many, or as a class for expanded clones.

D: -
size: many
J: TRBJ1-1
V: TRBV29-1
CDR3: CSAVPQGTLATEAFF
DNA: TGCAGCGCCGTGCCACAGGGAACCCTAGCCACTGAAGCTTTCTTT

D: -
size: many
J: TRBJ1-6
V: TRBV5-1
CDR3: CASSLDSYNSPLHF
DNA: TGCGCCAGCAGCTTAGACAGCTATAATTCACCCCTCCACTTT

D: -
size: -
J: TRBJ1-2
V: TRBV18
CDR3: CASSSEQSYGYTF
DNA: TGTGCCAGCTCGTCAGAGCAGTCCTATGGCTACACCTTC

D: -
size: many
J: TRBJ2-1
V: TRBV4-3
CDR3: CASSQDLTGAPSSYNEQFF
DNA: TGCGCCAGCAGCCAAGATTTAACGGGGGCCCCTAGCTCCTACAATGAGCAGTTCTTC

D: TRBD1
size: -
J: TRBJ1-1
V: TRBV27
CDR3: CASSLQQGYTEAFF
DNA: TGTGCCAGCAGTCTACAACAGGGGTACACTGAAGCTTTCTTT

D: -
size: -
J: TRBJ1-5
V: TRBV20-1
CDR3: CSAGSAAPKVQPQHF
DNA: TGCAGTGCCGGGTCAGCTGCCCCCAAAGTGCAGCCCCAGCATTTT

D: -
size: many
J: TRBJ2-3
V: TRBV29-1
CDR3: CSVSEVSSGTQYF
DNA: TGCAGCGTTTCCGAAGTCTCCTCAGGTACGCAGTATTTT

D: TRBD1
size: few
J: TRBJ1-2
V: TRBV5-1
CDR3: CASSLTRTGYGYTF
DNA: TGCGCCAGCAGCCTAACGAGGACAGGCTATGGCTACACCTTC

D: -
size: -
J: TRBJ2-1
V: TRBV9
CDR3: CASRGVGAEYNEQFF
DNA: TGTGCCAGCAGGGGTGTAGGGGCGGAATACAATGAGCAGTTCTTC

D: -
size: few
J: TRBJ2-1
V: TRBV10-3
CDR3: CAISESGGGYYNEQFF
DNA: TGTGCCATCAGTGAGTCTGGCGGGGGCTATTACAATGAGCAGTTCTTC

D: TRBD1
size: many
J: TRBJ1-4
V: TRBV5-6
CDR3: CASSSAPGGGFEKLFF
DNA: TGTGCCAGCAGCTCCGCCCCAGGGGGGGGTTTTGAAAAACTGTTTTTT

D: -
size: many
J: TRBJ2-3
V: TRBV3-1
CDR3: CASSQAVWGRTDTQYF
DNA: TGTGCCAGCAGCCAAGCGGTGTGGGGGCGCACAGATACGCAGTATTTT

D: -
size: many
J: TRBJ1-1
V: TRBV20-1
CDR3: CSATRGGMNTEAFF
DNA: TGCAGTGCTACCAGGGGAGGGATGAACACTGAAGCTTTCTTT

D: -
size: many
J: TRBJ1-1
V: TRBV5-1
CDR3: CASSSTRGTEAFF
DNA: TGCGCCAGCAGCTCCACACGGGGGACTGAAGCTTTCTTT

D: TRBD2
size: many
J: TRBJ2-5
V: TRBV5-5
CDR3: CASSAGVRETQYF
DNA: TGTGCCAGCAGCGCGGGAGTCAGGGAGACCCAGTACTTC

D: -
size: many
J: TRBJ1-4
V: TRBV7-8
CDR3: CASSPRGGAREKLFF
DNA: TGTGCCAGCAGCCCGAGAGGGGGGGCTAGGGAAAAACTGTTTTTT

D: -
size: few
J: TRBJ2-7
V: TRBV5-1
CDR3: CASSVQGYEQYF
DNA: TGCGCCAGCAGCGTTCAGGGCTACGAGCAGTACTTC

D: TRBD2
size: many
J: TRBJ2-4
V: TRBV5-1
CDR3: CASSLVWRGEAKNIQYF
DNA: TGCGCCAGCAGCTTGGTCTGGCGGGGGGAAGCCAAAAACATTCAGTACTTC

D: -
size: few
J: TRBJ2-4
V: TRBV28
CDR3: CASSLQAGANIQYF
DNA: TGTGCCAGCAGTTTACAGGCCGGGGCGAACATTCAGTACTTC

D: TRBD1
size: many
J: TRBJ2-5
V: TRBV10-3
CDR3: CAISARVYDRASETQYF
DNA: TGTGCCATCAGTGCCCGGGTCTATGACAGGGCTAGCGAGACCCAGTACTTC

D: TRBD2
size: many
J: TRBJ2-1
V: TRBV4-1
CDR3: CASSGPSGGLFEQFF
DNA: TGCGCCAGCAGCGGACCTAGCGGGGGGCTCTTTGAGCAGTTCTTC

D: -
size: many
J: TRBJ1-4
V: TRBV4-1
CDR3: CASSRNLQGATNEKLFF
DNA: TGCGCCAGCAGCCGGAACCTCCAGGGTGCAACTAATGAAAAACTGTTTTTT

D: -
size: few
J: TRBJ1-5
V: TRBV20-1
CDR3: CSATGGNQPQHF
DNA: TGCAGTGCCACGGGGGGTAATCAGCCCCAGCATTTT

D: TRBD1
size: many
J: TRBJ2-1
V: TRBV4-3
CDR3: CASSHPSPGTGVMNEQFF
DNA: TGCGCCAGCAGCCATCCTTCACCCGGGACAGGGGTGATGAATGAGCAGTTCTTC

D: -
size: many
J: TRBJ2-3
V: TRBV10-3
CDR3: CAIKARETDTQYF
DNA: TGTGCCATCAAAGCTCGGGAAACAGATACGCAGTATTTT

D: TRBD1
size: many
J: TRBJ2-3
V: TRBV24-1
CDR3: CATSFGQGRTDTQYF
DNA: TGTGCCACCAGTTTCGGACAGGGGAGGACAGATACGCAGTATTTT

D: TRBD2
size: many
J: TRBJ2-5
V: TRBV5-1
CDR3: CASSLGLAGRETQYF
DNA: TGCGCCAGCAGCTTGGGACTAGCGGGGAGAGAGACCCAGTACTTC

D: TRBD2
size: many
J: TRBJ2-3
V: TRBV5-1
CDR3: CASSSTSGALDTQYF
DNA: TGCGCCAGCAGCTCCACTAGCGGAGCTCTGGATACGCAGTATTTT

D: -
size: few
J: TRBJ1-1
V: TRBV9
CDR3: CASSADLLLTEAFF
DNA: TGTGCCAGCAGCGCCGACCTTTTGCTAACTGAAGCTTTCTTT

D: -
size: many
J: TRBJ2-1
V: TRBV5-1
CDR3: CASSSDEAGSEQFF
DNA: TGCGCCAGCAGCTCGGACGAGGCGGGGAGTGAGCAGTTCTTC

D: TRBD1
size: many
J: TRBJ2-2
V: TRBV12-3/TRBV12-4
CDR3: CASSPGQGGTGELFF
DNA: TGTGCCAGCAGTCCCGGACAGGGGGGGACCGGGGAGCTGTTTTTT

D: -
size: many
J: TRBJ2-1
V: TRBV7-3
CDR3: CASNRDRNDEQFF
DNA: TGTGCCAGCAACCGAGACAGGAACGATGAGCAGTTCTTC

D: -
size: -
J: TRBJ2-5
V: TRBV3-1
CDR3: CASIQEGRRETQYF
DNA: TGTGCCAGCATCCAAGAGGGAAGGCGGGAGACCCAGTACTTC

D: -
size: many
J: TRBJ2-5
V: TRBV12-3/TRBV12-4
CDR3: CASSPNEETQYF
DNA: TGTGCCAGCAGTCCGAATGAAGAGACCCAGTACTTC